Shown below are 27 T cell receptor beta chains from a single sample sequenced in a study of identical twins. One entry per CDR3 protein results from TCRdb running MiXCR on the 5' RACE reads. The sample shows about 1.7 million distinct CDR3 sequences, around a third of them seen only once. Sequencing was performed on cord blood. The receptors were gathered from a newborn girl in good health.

The CDR3 region has the DNA TGTGCCAGCAGCTTATATAGGTCCTACAATGAGCAGTTCTTC. As protein: CASSLYRSYNEQFF. This chain links TRBV7-2 with TRBJ2-1; D gene unclear. Germline V lookup: CDR1 SGHTA, CDR2 FQGNSA. There are 14 residues in the CDR3. Trimming removed 2 bases at V and 1 base at J, with 6 bases between.

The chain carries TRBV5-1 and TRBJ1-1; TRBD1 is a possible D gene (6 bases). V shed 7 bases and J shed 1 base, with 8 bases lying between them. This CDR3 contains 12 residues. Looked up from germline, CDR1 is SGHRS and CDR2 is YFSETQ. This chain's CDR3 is CASWGRNTEAFF. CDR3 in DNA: TGCGCCAGCTGGGGGCGGAACACTGAAGCTTTCTTT.

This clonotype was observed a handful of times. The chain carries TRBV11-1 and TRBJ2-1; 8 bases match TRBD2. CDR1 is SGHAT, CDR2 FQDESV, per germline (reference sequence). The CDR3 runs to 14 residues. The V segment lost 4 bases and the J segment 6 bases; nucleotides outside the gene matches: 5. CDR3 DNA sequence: TGTGCCAGCAGCTCGAGGGCGGGGGGCAATGAGCAGTTCTTC. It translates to CASSSRAGGNEQFF.

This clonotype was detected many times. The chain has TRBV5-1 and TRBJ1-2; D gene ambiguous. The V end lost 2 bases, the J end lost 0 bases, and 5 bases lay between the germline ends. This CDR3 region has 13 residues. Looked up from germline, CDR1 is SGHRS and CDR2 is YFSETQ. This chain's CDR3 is CASSFEANYGYTF. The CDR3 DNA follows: TGCGCCAGCAGCTTTGAAGCTAACTATGGCTACACCTTC. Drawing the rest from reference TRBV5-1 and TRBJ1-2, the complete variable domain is KAGVTQTPRYLIKTRGQQVTLSCSPISGHRSVSWYQQTPGQGLQFLFEYFSETQRNKGNFPGRFSGRQFSNSRSEMNVSTLELGDSALYLCASSFEANYGYTFGSGTRLTVV.

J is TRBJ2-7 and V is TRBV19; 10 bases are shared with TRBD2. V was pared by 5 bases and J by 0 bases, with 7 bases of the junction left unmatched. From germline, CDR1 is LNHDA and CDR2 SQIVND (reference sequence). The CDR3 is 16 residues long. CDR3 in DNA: TGTGCCAGTAGTGTGACTAGCGGGCTGGTCTCCTACGAGCAGTACTTC. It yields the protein CASSVTSGLVSYEQYF.

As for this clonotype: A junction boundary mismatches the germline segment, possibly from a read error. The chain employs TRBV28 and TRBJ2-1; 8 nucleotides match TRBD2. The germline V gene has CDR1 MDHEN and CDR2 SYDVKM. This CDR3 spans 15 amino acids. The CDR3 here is CASSLAGGGYNGQFF. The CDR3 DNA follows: TGTGCCAGCAGTTTAGCGGGAGGAGGCTACAATGGGCAGTTCTTC.

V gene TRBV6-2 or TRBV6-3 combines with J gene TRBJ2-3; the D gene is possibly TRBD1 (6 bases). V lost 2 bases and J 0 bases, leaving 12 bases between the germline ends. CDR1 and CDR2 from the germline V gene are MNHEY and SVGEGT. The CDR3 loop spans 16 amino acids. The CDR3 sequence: CASSYNRVTSTDTQYF. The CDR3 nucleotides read TGTGCCAGCAGTTACAACAGGGTCACTAGCACAGATACGCAGTATTTT.

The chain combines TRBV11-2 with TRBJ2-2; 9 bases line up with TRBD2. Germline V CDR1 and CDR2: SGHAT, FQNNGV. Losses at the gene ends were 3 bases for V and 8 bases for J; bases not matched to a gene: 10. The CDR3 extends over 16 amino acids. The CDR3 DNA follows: TGTGCCAGCAGCTTGTATGCGGGAGGGCCAGGGGGGGAGCTGTTTTTT. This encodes CASSLYAGGPGGELFF.

CDR3 sequence (DNA): TGTGCCAGCAGCTGGACTAGCGGGCTTGAGCAGTACTTC. It yields the protein CASSWTSGLEQYF. This chain connects TRBV14 to TRBJ2-5; 11 bases agree with TRBD2. V shed 5 bases, J shed 11 bases, and the junction held 7 bases outside the gene matches. CDR3 length equals 13 residues. Germline CDR1 SGHDN, CDR2 FVKESK.

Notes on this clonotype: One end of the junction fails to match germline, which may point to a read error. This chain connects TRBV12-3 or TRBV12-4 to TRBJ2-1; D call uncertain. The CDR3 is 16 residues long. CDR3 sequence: CAGSSQTRSSYNEQFF. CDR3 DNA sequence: TGTGCCGGCAGTTCCCAAACTCGGAGCTCCTACAATGAGCAGTTCTTC.

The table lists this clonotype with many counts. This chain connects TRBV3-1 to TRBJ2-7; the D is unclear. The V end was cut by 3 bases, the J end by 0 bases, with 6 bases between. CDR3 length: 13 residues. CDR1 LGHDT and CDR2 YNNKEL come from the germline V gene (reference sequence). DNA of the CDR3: TGTGCCAGCAGCCAGCTAAGCTCCTACGAGCAGTACTTC. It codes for CASSQLSSYEQYF.

The CDR3 loop reads CASRPDRGEQYF. DNA for the CDR3: TGTGCCAGCAGACCTGACCGTGGGGAGCAGTACTTC. The chain employs TRBV6-5 and TRBJ2-7; D unresolved. Germline assignment: CDR1 MNHEY and CDR2 SVGAGI. V dropped 6 bases and J dropped 7 bases, with 13 bases sitting between them. This CDR3 is built from 12 residues.

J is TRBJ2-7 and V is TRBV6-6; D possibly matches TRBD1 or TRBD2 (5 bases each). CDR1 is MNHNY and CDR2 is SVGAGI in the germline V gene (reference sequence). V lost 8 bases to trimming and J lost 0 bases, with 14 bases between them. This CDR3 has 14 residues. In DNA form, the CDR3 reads TGTGCCAGCGGGGCGGGTATCCCCTCCTACGAGCAGTACTTC. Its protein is CASGAGIPSYEQYF.

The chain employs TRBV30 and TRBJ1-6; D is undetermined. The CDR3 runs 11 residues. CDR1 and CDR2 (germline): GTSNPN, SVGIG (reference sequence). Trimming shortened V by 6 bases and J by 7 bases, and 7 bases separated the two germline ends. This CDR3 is CACSRNSPLHF. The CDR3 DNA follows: TGTGCCTGTTCAAGGAATTCACCCCTCCACTTT.

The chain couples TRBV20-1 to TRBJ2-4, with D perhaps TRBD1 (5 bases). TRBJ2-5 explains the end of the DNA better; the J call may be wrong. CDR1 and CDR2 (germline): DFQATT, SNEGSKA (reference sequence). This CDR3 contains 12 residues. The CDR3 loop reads CSAGQGAETQYF. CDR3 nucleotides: TGCAGTGCTGGTCAAGGGGCGGAGACCCAGTACTTC.

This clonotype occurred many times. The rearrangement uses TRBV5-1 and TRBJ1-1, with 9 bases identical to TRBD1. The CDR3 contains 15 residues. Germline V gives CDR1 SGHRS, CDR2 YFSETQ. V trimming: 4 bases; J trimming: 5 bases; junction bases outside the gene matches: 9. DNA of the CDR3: TGCGCCAGCAGCCCAAAGGGACAGGGTGTTACTGAAGCTTTCTTT. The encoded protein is CASSPKGQGVTEAFF.

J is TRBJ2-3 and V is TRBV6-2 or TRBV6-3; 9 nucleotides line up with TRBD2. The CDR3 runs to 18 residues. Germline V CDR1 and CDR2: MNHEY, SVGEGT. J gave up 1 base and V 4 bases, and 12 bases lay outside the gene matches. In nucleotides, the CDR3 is TGTGCCAGCAGTTTTTTCGGCGGGGGGGCCTACGGCACAGATACGCAGTATTTT. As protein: CASSFFGGGAYGTDTQYF.

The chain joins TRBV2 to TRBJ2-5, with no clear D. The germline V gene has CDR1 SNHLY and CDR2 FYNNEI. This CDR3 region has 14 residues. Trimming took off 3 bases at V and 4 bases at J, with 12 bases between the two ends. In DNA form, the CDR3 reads TGTGCCAGCAGTGATTCCTCACTCATAGAGACCCAGTACTTC. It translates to CASSDSSLIETQYF. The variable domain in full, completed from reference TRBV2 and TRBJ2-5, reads EPEVTQTPSHQVTQMGQEVILRCVPISNHLYFYWYRQILGQKVEFLVSFYNNEISEKSEIFDDQFSVERPDGSNFTLKIRSTKLEDSAMYFCASSDSSLIETQYFGPGTRLLVL.

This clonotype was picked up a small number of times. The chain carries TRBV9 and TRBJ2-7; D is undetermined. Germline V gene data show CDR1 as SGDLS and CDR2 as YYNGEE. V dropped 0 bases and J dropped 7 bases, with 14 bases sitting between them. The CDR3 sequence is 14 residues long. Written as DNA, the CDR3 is TGTGCCAGCAGCGTAGATCCAAATCGCAATGAGCAGTACTTC. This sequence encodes CASSVDPNRNEQYF. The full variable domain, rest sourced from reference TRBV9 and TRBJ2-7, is DSGVTQTPKHLITATGQRVTLRCSPRSGDLSVYWYQQSLDQGLQFLIQYYNGEERAKGNILERFSAQQFPDLHSELNLSSLELGDSALYFCASSVDPNRNEQYFGPGTRLTVT.

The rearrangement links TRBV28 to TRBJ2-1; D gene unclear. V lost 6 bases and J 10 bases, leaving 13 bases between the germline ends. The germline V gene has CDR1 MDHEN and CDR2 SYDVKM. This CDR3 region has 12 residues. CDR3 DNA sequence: TGTGCCAGCAGCGAGAAAGAAAGGGAGCAGTTCTTC. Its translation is CASSEKEREQFF.

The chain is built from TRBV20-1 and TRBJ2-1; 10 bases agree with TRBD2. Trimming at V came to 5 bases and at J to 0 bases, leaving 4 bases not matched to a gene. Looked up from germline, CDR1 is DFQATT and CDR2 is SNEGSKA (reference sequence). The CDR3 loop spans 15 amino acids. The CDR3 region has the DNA TGCAGTGCTTGTAGCGGGGGGAACTCCTACAATGAGCAGTTCTTC. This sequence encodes CSACSGGNSYNEQFF.

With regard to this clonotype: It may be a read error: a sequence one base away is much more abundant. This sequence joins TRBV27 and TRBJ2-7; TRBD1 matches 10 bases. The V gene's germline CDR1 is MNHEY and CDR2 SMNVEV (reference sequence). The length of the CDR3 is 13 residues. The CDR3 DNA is TGTGCCAGCAGTTCCGGGACAGGGGACGAGCGGTACTTC. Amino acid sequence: CASSSGTGDERYF.

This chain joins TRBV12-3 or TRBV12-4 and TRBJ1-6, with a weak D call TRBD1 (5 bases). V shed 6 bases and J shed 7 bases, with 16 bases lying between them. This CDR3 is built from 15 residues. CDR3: CASSPTRVGNSPLHF. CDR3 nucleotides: TGTGCCAGCAGCCCTACCAGGGTGGGGAATTCACCCCTCCACTTT.

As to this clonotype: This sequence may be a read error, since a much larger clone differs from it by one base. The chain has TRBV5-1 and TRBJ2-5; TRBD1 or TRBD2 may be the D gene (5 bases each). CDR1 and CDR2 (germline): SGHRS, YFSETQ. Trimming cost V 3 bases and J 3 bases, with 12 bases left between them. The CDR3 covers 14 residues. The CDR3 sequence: CASSSLVGEETQYF. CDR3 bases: TGCGCCAGCAGCTCGTTAGTGGGGGAAGAGACCCAGTACTTC.

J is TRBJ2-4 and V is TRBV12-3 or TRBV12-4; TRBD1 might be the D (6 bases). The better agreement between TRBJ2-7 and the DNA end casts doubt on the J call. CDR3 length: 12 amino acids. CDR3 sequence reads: CASTLGGNEQYF. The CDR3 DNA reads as TGTGCCAGCACCCTAGGGGGAAACGAGCAGTACTTC.

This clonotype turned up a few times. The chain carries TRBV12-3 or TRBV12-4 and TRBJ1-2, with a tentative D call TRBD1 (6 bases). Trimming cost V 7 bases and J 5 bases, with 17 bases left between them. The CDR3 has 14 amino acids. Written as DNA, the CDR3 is TGTGCCAGCACCCCCTGGGGGGCCCATTATGGCTACACCTTC. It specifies CASTPWGAHYGYTF.

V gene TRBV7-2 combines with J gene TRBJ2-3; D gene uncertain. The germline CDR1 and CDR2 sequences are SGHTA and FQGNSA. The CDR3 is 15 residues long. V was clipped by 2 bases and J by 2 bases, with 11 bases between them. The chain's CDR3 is CASSLRSATTDTQYF. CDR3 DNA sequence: TGTGCCAGCAGCTTAAGGAGTGCCACCACAGATACGCAGTATTTT. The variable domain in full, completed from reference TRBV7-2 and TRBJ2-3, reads GAGVSQSPSNKVTEKGKDVELRCDPISGHTALYWYRQSLGQGLEFLIYFQGNSAPDKSGLPSDRFSAERTGGSVSTLTIQRTQQEDSAVYLCASSLRSATTDTQYFGPGTRLTVL.